Following are 30 T cell receptor beta chains from one sample sequenced in a study of PD-1 blockade in classical Hodgkin lymphoma. Each patient's relapse followed autologous stem cell transplantation, and brentuximab vedotin exposure varied. Produced via immunoSEQ multiplex PCR; TCRdb's table is partial and in-frame only. Among more than 140,000 clones, less than 80% were seen once, and the ten largest hold roughly 9.2%. The sample here was peripheral blood mononuclear cells (PBMCs), taken before the second cycle of nivolumab. These receptors came from a human donor with classical Hodgkin lymphoma.

This clone was observed a handful of times. The chain combines TRBV9 with TRBJ1-5, with D perhaps TRBD1 (5 bases). Per germline, CDR1 SGDLS and CDR2 YYNGEE. The CDR3 sequence is 13 residues long. V lost 0 bases and J 11 bases, leaving 12 bases between the germline ends. The CDR3 here is CASSVVGDSAQHF. The CDR3, as DNA: TGTGCCAGCAGCGTAGTGGGGGACTCGGCCCAGCATTTT.

The rearrangement joins TRBV19 to TRBJ1-2, with a weak D call TRBD1 (6 bases). Trimming removed 8 bases at V and 4 bases at J, with 14 bases between. The CDR3 extends over 13 amino acids. The germline V gene has CDR1 LNHDA and CDR2 SQIVND (reference sequence). CDR3: CASLQQGVYGYTF. CDR3 sequence (DNA): TGTGCCAGTTTACAACAGGGAGTCTATGGCTACACCTTC.

A single count supports this clone. V and J are TRBV5-1 and TRBJ2-1; D remains ambiguous. The V end was cut by 4 bases, the J end by 4 bases, with 21 bases between. Per germline, CDR1 SGHRS and CDR2 YFSETQ. The CDR3 is 17 residues long. The CDR3 region has the DNA TGCGCCAGCAGCCCCGACGGACCCTGGAACCAGTACAATGAGCAGTTCTTC. Translated: CASSPDGPWNQYNEQFF.

This chain links TRBV5-6 with TRBJ1-1, with D uncertain. The germline V gene has CDR1 SGHDT and CDR2 YYEEEE. CDR3 length: 11 residues. The germline V and J ends were trimmed by 2 bases and 7 bases, with 6 bases remaining between them. CDR3 region: CASSFRDEAFF. CDR3 nucleotides: TGTGCCAGCAGCTTTAGAGATGAAGCTTTCTTT.

In its sample, this clone was seen many times. This chain connects TRBV4-1 to TRBJ2-7, with 7 bases matching TRBD2. Trimming at V came to 0 bases and at J to 0 bases, leaving 8 bases not matched to a gene. This CDR3 has 17 amino acids. Germline V gene data show CDR1 as MGHRA and CDR2 as YSYEKL. The CDR3 DNA follows: TGCGCCAGCAGCCAAGATCGACTAGCCCGTAGCTCCTACGAGCAGTACTTC. Its protein is CASSQDRLARSSYEQYF.

The chain links TRBV12-5 to TRBJ1-6; a weak D match, TRBD1 (6 bases). The V end lost 2 bases, the J end lost 7 bases, and 15 bases lay between the germline ends. The germline V gene encodes CDR1 LGHNT and CDR2 FRNRAP. CDR3 length: 16 amino acids. The CDR3 coding sequence is TGTGCTAGTGGTTTGACAGACAGGTTTTTGAATTCACCCCTCCACTTT. Protein sequence: CASGLTDRFLNSPLHF. Drawing the rest from reference TRBV12-5 and TRBJ1-6, the complete variable domain is DARVTQTPRHKVTEMGQEVTMRCQPILGHNTVFWYRQTMMQGLELLAYFRNRAPLDDSGMPKDRFSAEMPDATLATLKIQPSEPRDSAVYFCASGLTDRFLNSPLHFGNGTRLTVT.

This chain links TRBV10-3 with TRBJ2-7, with TRBD2 matching over 8 bases. The CDR3 runs to 12 residues. Per germline, CDR1 ENHRY and CDR2 SYGVKD. V lost 6 bases and J lost 5; bases outside the gene matches: 3. The CDR3 spells CAIRGLGDEQYF. CDR3 nucleotide sequence: TGTGCCATCAGGGGACTAGGAGACGAGCAGTACTTC.

Remarks on this clone: Within the sample, other DNA sequences also encode this same CDR3. The J gene is TRBJ2-7, the V gene TRBV30; D is perhaps TRBD2 (5 bases). This CDR3 has 14 amino acids. V lost 0 bases to trimming and J lost 1 base, with 10 bases between them. CDR1 GTSNPN and CDR2 SVGIG come from the germline V gene (reference sequence). The CDR3 region has the DNA TGTGCCTGGAGTGTCGGGGTGGGTTCCTACGAGCAGTACTTC. It translates to CAWSVGVGSYEQYF.

The chain has TRBV27 and TRBJ2-1; 15 bases fit TRBD2. Per germline, CDR1 MNHEY and CDR2 SMNVEV (reference sequence). With V trimmed by 6 bases and J by 7 bases, 1 base remained unmatched. This CDR3 has 14 residues. The CDR3 reads CASRGLAGGNEQFF. CDR3 sequence (DNA): TGTGCCAGCAGAGGACTAGCGGGAGGGAATGAGCAGTTCTTC.

This clone was counted many times. This chain links TRBV27 with TRBJ2-3; the match to TRBD2 covers 13 bases. The CDR3 contains 20 residues. The V and J ends lost 2 bases and 1 base, in that order; junction bases with no gene match: 12. Germline CDR1 MNHEY, CDR2 SMNVEV (reference sequence). CDR3 amino acids: CASSLVRLAGGPGGTDTQYF. The DNA for the CDR3 is TGTGCCAGCAGTTTAGTGAGACTAGCGGGGGGCCCGGGCGGCACAGATACGCAGTATTTT.

This clone was seen once. The conserved phenylalanine or tryptophan normally closing the CDR3 is absent here, so this likely arose from a read error. The DNA is left out, because the CDR3 cannot be placed on it with certainty; the CDR3 is given as TCRdb lists it. V and J are TRBV28 and TRBJ1-1; the DNA was not compared with TRBD1, the D call given in the table. Germline lookup yields CDR1 MDHEN and CDR2 SYDVKM. A total of 11 residues make up the CDR3, ends included. The CDR3 is CASSKCRDRKL.

The chain has TRBV4-3 and TRBJ1-2; D is unclear. Germline V lookup: CDR1 LGHNA, CDR2 YSLEER. The ends were cut back, 0 bases at V and 9 bases at J, with 14 bases in the middle. The CDR3 extends over 14 amino acids. The CDR3: CASSQELSLGRYTF. The CDR3, as DNA: TGCGCCAGCAGCCAAGAGCTATCCCTGGGCCGCTACACCTTC.

The CDR3 loop is CASSISASSYNEQFF. CDR3 coding DNA: TGTGCCAGTAGTATCTCGGCTAGCTCCTACAATGAGCAGTTCTTC. The chain employs TRBV19 and TRBJ2-1; D is unresolved. V shed 3 bases and J shed 0 bases, with 9 bases lying between them. The CDR3 sequence is 15 residues long. CDR1 and CDR2 from the germline V gene are LNHDA and SQIVND (reference sequence).

The chain employs TRBV28 and TRBJ2-5; 11 positions agree with TRBD2. Looked up from germline, CDR1 is MDHEN and CDR2 is SYDVKM. This CDR3 has 16 residues. The CDR3 reads CAITGTSGLERETQYF. Written as DNA, the CDR3 is TGTGCTATCACCGGGACTAGCGGCCTCGAACGGGAGACCCAGTACTTC.

The rearrangement uses TRBV10-3 and TRBJ1-1; the D gene is possibly TRBD1 (6 bases). Per the germline V gene, CDR1 is ENHRY and CDR2 is SYGVKD. Trimming left V 10 bases short and J 2 bases short, with 14 bases between. There are 13 residues in the CDR3. In DNA, the CDR3 is TGTGCCACCCGGGGGCCGGTCAACACTGAAGCTTTCTTT. It yields the protein CATRGPVNTEAFF.

V usage is TRBV5-1 and J usage is TRBJ1-6; D might be TRBD1 (5 bases). Germline loops: CDR1 SGHRS, CDR2 YFSETQ. V dropped 0 bases and J dropped 2 bases, with 6 bases sitting between them. This CDR3 region has 15 residues. The chain's CDR3 is CASSLEGAYNSPLHF. In DNA, the CDR3 is TGCGCCAGCAGCTTGGAAGGGGCCTATAATTCACCCCTCCACTTT.

The genes are TRBV6-5 and TRBJ2-1, with TRBD1 as a possible D gene (6 bases). The length of the CDR3 is 15 residues. V lost 0 bases and J 10 bases, leaving 16 bases between the germline ends. CDR1 and CDR2 from the germline V gene are MNHEY and SVGAGI. The CDR3 sequence: CASSYSWGTSTEQFF. The CDR3 coding sequence is TGTGCCAGCAGTTACTCTTGGGGGACAAGTACCGAGCAGTTCTTC.

This clone was seen more than once but under ten times. CDR3 nucleotide sequence: TGTGCCAGCAGTTACTCGAATTCCGGGGAGCTGTTTTTT. As protein: CASSYSNSGELFF. The chain carries TRBV6-5 and TRBJ2-2; no definite D call. CDR1 and CDR2 (germline): MNHEY, SVGAGI. The germline V and J ends were trimmed by 0 bases and 6 bases, with 5 bases remaining between them. The CDR3 loop spans 13 amino acids.

This chain uses TRBV28 with TRBJ1-2; the match to TRBD1 covers 8 bases. The CDR3 runs 15 residues. The V gene end was trimmed by 5 bases and the J gene end by 3 bases; junction bases not matched to a gene: 8. CDR1 and CDR2 (germline): MDHEN, SYDVKM. The DNA of the CDR3 is TGTGCCAGCAGTCCGAGACAGGGGACCTACTATGGCTACACCTTC. Amino acid sequence: CASSPRQGTYYGYTF.

This rearrangement joins TRBV30 to TRBJ1-1; D not certain. The V end was cut by 5 bases, the J end by 7 bases, with 14 bases between. Germline loops: CDR1 GTSNPN, CDR2 SVGIG (reference sequence). This CDR3 contains 12 residues. The CDR3 region is CAWSHKVSEAFF. In DNA, the CDR3 is TGTGCCTGGTCCCACAAAGTCAGTGAAGCTTTCTTT.

The chain recombines TRBV6-5 with TRBJ1-2, with 9 bases aligning to TRBD1. The J segment lost 8 bases and the V segment lost 5 bases, leaving 9 bases of the junction unmatched. CDR1 is MNHEY, CDR2 SVGAGI, per germline. CDR3 length equals 14 residues. The CDR3 sequence is CASSEGGTGRGYTF. CDR3 DNA sequence: TGTGCCAGCAGTGAAGGCGGGACAGGGCGAGGCTACACCTTC.

The chain uses TRBV2 and TRBJ2-5; 11 bases fit TRBD2. This CDR3 is 15 amino acids long. The germline V gene has CDR1 SNHLY and CDR2 FYNNEI. The ends lost 5 bases at V and 5 bases at J; junction bases unmatched: 7. Written as DNA, the CDR3 is TGTGCCAGCAGTCTGATAGCGGGGGGGCTGGAGACCCAGTACTTC. It encodes CASSLIAGGLETQYF.

The genes are TRBV7-2 and TRBJ2-5; the match to TRBD2 covers 8 bases. The trim removed 2 bases at V and 2 bases at J, leaving 7 bases unmatched. The CDR3 covers 16 residues. The germline CDR1 and CDR2 sequences are SGHTA and FQGNSA. CDR3 sequence reads: CASSLRAGAPQETQYF. CDR3 nucleotides: TGTGCCAGCAGCTTACGAGCGGGGGCCCCTCAAGAGACCCAGTACTTC.

The DNA for the CDR3 is TGTGCCAGCAGCCCCTCCAATGAGCAGTTCTTC. Its protein product is CASSPSNEQFF. The chain is built from TRBV7-8 and TRBJ2-1, with D unclear. CDR1 and CDR2 from the germline V gene are SGHVS and FQNEAQ. V dropped 5 bases and J dropped 6 bases, with 5 bases sitting between them. This CDR3 comprises 11 residues.

This clone appeared a few times. The chain links TRBV28 to TRBJ1-4; TRBD1 might be the D (5 bases). CDR1 is MDHEN, CDR2 SYDVKM, per germline. The CDR3 consists of 14 residues. Trimming shortened V by 4 bases and J by 7 bases, and 13 bases separated the two germline ends. In DNA, the CDR3 is TGTGCCAGCAGTTCGGGAGGGGATCGTGAAAAACTGTTTTTT. Translated: CASSSGGDREKLFF.

This clone was seen a handful of times. This chain uses TRBV10-3 with TRBJ2-2; 8 bases map to TRBD2. Germline V gene data show CDR1 as ENHRY and CDR2 as SYGVKD. The junction had 16 bases not matched to a gene; V was cut back by 10 bases and J by 9 bases. The CDR3 has 15 residues. This CDR3 reads CATVPGTSVGRELFF. The CDR3 coding sequence is TGTGCCACCGTCCCCGGGACTAGTGTCGGCCGGGAGCTGTTTTTT.

V and J are TRBV6-5 and TRBJ1-2; D is unresolved. The germline V and J ends were trimmed by 2 bases and 6 bases, with 10 bases remaining between them. CDR3 length: 13 amino acids. CDR1 is MNHEY and CDR2 is SVGAGI in the germline V gene. CDR3 residues: CASSYVRGDGYTF. The CDR3 nucleotides are TGTGCCAGCAGTTACGTGCGCGGGGATGGCTACACCTTC.

There are many counts of this clone. The rearrangement joins TRBV6-4 to TRBJ2-2; the D gene is possibly TRBD2 (6 bases). V shed 11 bases and J shed 4 bases, with 8 bases lying between them. From germline, CDR1 is MRHNA and CDR2 SNTAGT. CDR3 length equals 11 residues. Here the CDR3 reads CASRGTGELFF. The CDR3 region has the DNA TGTGCCTCGCGGGGCACCGGGGAGCTGTTTTTT.

This chain joins TRBV12-5 and TRBJ2-3; D is undetermined. The V gene lost 4 bases and the J gene lost 3 bases, with 8 bases spanning the gap. There are 13 residues in the CDR3. Germline lookup yields CDR1 LGHNT and CDR2 FRNRAP. CDR3 in DNA: TGTGCTAGTGGTTCCTCTATGACAGATACGCAGTATTTT. It translates to CASGSSMTDTQYF.

This chain joins TRBV9 and TRBJ2-5; D ambiguous. The CDR3 spans 14 residues. V was shortened by 1 base and J by 1 base, with 8 bases between the two germline ends. CDR1 and CDR2 (germline): SGDLS, YYNGEE. CDR3 DNA: TGTGCCAGCAGCGTATCTTCGGCCCAAGAGACCCAGTACTTC. Translated, it gives CASSVSSAQETQYF.